This T cell receptor beta chain was captured by sequencing in a study of somatic mutations in cytotoxic T cells in rheumatoid arthritis (TCRdb year 2017). Some background on the complete study: Peripheral blood (around 29 ml EDTA) was collected from patients immediately after diagnosis and before any treatment began. Sorted V beta1+ cells also underwent TCRB sequencing, and some V beta antibody-stained T-cell populations were flow-sorted at nearly 100% purity on a FACSAria II or Sony SH800. The study asked whether expanded CD8+ T-cell clones in newly diagnosed, untreated rheumatoid arthritis carry somatic mutations, and used TCRB deep sequencing to characterize clonality. For 60 to 80 rheumatoid arthritis patients and 20 or so healthy controls, TCRB deep sequencing was carried out. Patients and controls did not essentially differ in median age, which was nearly identical between the groups. Overall results and qualifications from the work: CD8+ T-cell clonality did not differ significantly between rheumatoid arthritis patients and age-matched healthy controls. The finding that TRBV07 was slightly underrepresented in patients was left unadjusted for multiple comparisons. In patients, CD8+ clonality rose with age (Spearman r ~ 0.49), which was not the case in healthy controls. Viral specificity could not be ruled out by absence from virus-specific databases, and the antigen targets of the expanded CD8+ clones remained unknown. The largest CD8+ clone made up more than 20% of CD8+ cells in about an eighth of the roughly 60 patients, and blood and synovial fluid shared several identical CD8+ TCRB sequences.

CD4+ and CD8+ cells were isolated by positive magnetic bead selection on an AutoMACS, and purity was checked by flow cytometry. After a first flow cytometry screen using a TCR V beta antibody panel, clonal expansions were characterized through TCRB deep sequencing of sorted CD8+ fractions. Peripheral blood mononuclear cells were isolated by Ficoll-Paque PLUS density gradient separation. DNA from CD4-enriched, CD8-enriched or PBMC samples was extracted using Nucleospin Tissue or Tissue XS kits and then quantified on a Qubit 2.0 fluorometer. Sequencing of TCRB CDR3 was done on genomic DNA with the immunoSEQ assay. Under the source paper's analysis protocol: Only a few patient CD8+ clones larger than 1% matched published virus-specific TCRB sequences when compared against them. Analyses were restricted to productive TCRB rearrangements. A clone was defined by a unique TCRB CDR3 sequence, and clonality was computed as a productive clonality index based on Shannon entropy. The template counts of each clone relative to the total templates per sample were used to calculate repertoire overlap between two samples. V-gene usage from TCRB sequencing and V-gene usage measured by flow cytometry were correlated (Spearman r of 0.6 to 0.7). The table was pulled from immuneACCESS by TCRdb, which kept in-frame rearrangements only. Such tables lose some clones; where checked, under half of the loss comes from unresolved V genes, and the rest has no known cause. For V, J and clone size, that table is used; D and trimming come from the DNA. This sample holds about 7,000 clones; 60% to 75% were observed only once. The top ten clonotypes cover approximately 14% of the sample.

V ends up 3 bases short and J 6 bases short, with an unmatched junction base count of 4. The germline V gene (reference sequence) supplies CDR1 SEHNR and CDR2 FQNEAQ. The CDR3 numbers 14 residues from cysteine through phenylalanine. The retained sequence is limited to the CDR3, 42 bases, with the frame set at the first base. This clone came up once. It has no known antigen specificity. Base qualities were left out, and no much larger clone turns up one base away. Here the chain combines TRBV7-9 and TRBJ1-5; 8 central nucleotides agree with TRBD1. Sequencing was carried out using CD8+ T cells sorted from blood. This clonotype originated in an adult with rheumatoid arthritis. The DNA reads as follows: TGTGCCAGCAGCTTGGACAGGGAAATTCAGCCCCAGCATTTT. The resulting protein is CASSLDREIQPQHF.